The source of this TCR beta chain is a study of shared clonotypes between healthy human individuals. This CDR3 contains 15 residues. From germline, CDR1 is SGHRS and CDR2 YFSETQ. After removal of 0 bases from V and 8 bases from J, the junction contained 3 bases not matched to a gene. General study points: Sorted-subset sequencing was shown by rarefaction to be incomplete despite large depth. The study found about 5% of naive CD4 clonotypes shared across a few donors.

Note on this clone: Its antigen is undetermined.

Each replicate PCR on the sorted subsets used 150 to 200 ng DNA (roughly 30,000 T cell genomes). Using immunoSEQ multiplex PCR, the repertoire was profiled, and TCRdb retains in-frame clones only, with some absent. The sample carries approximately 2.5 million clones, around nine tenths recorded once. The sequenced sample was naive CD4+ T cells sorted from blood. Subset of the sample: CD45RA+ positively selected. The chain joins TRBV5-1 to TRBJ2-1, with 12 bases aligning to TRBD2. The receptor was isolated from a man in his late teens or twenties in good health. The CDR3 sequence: CASSLASGGADEQFF. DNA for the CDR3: TGCGCCAGCAGCTTGGCTAGCGGGGGGGCTGATGAGCAGTTCTTC.